This T cell receptor (beta chain) was identified during a study of cytomegalovirus exposure and HLA in healthy donors. As for the study in general: From HLA-typed donors, an early data release held approximately 85 million unique TCRs.

13 Jbeta primers and 60 Vbeta primers were used for the PCR. Data came from immunoSEQ multiplex PCR; TCRdb stores just in-frame clones and leaves some out. Among nearly 95,000 clones listed, around 8% were seen once. Study conclusions and caveats: There were under 200 TCR beta chains listed as cytomegalovirus-associated.

Trimming left V 6 bases short and J 2 bases short, with 8 bases between. Per germline, CDR1 MDHEN and CDR2 SYDVKM. The CDR3 contains 12 residues. As for this clone: Its matching antigen is unknown.

The chain uses TRBV28 and TRBJ2-7; D is undetermined. This TCR was recovered from a man aged 50-59 years in good health and CMV-seronegative. Specimen: PBMCs. The CDR3 nucleotides read TGTGCCAGCAGGGAGAGCCCCTACGAGCAGTACTTC. Translation: CASRESPYEQYF.